This entry describes one T cell receptor beta chain. Its target is unknown. The identical CDR3 is also encoded by other nucleotide sequences in the sample. Using immunoSEQ multiplex PCR, the repertoire was profiled, and TCRdb retains in-frame clones only, with some absent. The sample has 2 million to 3 million clones; 93% are singletons. This record belongs to a study of shared clonotypes between healthy human individuals. General study results and limits: Genetic and exposure-history diversity was limited by the few donors. Clonotypes not shared had lower generation probabilities than those common to all four donors.

Every donor, a Caucasian adult, lived in Nashville, Tennessee. A CD45RA+ naive subset and a CD45RA-negative memory subset were split from CD4+ cells. V lost 3 bases, J lost 0 bases, and 6 bases lay in between. The germline V gene has CDR1 MDHEN and CDR2 SYDVKM. The CDR3 has 14 amino acids. The sequenced material came from naive CD4+ T cells from PBMCs. Described subset: CD45RA+ positively selected. The V gene is TRBV28, the J gene TRBJ1-5; D not certain. The sequence was obtained from a man between 18 and 35 years old in good health. Some clones in this sample may be carry-over from other donors' samples. The CDR3 sequence: CASSLTVSNQPQHF. The CDR3 DNA reads TGTGCCAGCAGTTTGACCGTTAGCAATCAGCCCCAGCATTTT.